This paragraph reports one T cell receptor beta chain. Random hexamers were used to reverse transcribe roughly 0.45 to 1 ug of RNA. A single record per CDR3 protein comes from TCRdb applying MiXCR to the immunoSEQ multiplex PCR reads. This sample yields nearly 200,000 distinct CDR3 sequences, of which 90% to 95% are seen a single time; around 0.085% belongs to the top ten. The record originates from a study of CD8 T cells in Susac syndrome. Material for sequencing was CD4+ T cells from PBMCs. This receptor was obtained from a human donor with multiple sclerosis.

In DNA, the CDR3 is TGCGCCAGCAGCTTGGGCAGGGAACAGCCCCAGCATTTT. Its translation is CASSLGREQPQHF. This sequence joins TRBV5-1 and TRBJ1-5; tentatively, D is TRBD1 (5 bases). Trimming left V 0 bases short and J 7 bases short, with 8 bases between. The CDR3 consists of 13 residues. CDR1 SGHRS and CDR2 YFSETQ come from the germline V gene.